These 12 T cell receptor beta chains originate from one sample sequenced in a study of blood T cell repertoires in COVID-19. TCRdb keeps only in-frame clones here, not all; method: immunoSEQ multiplex PCR. This table has roughly 410,000 clones, 89% appearing once. The sequencing input was peripheral blood. The receptors were sampled from a middle-aged woman with COVID-19, enrolled during active disease.

V usage is TRBV6-5 and J usage is TRBJ1-1; unclear D gene. Germline V gene data show CDR1 as MNHEY and CDR2 as SVGAGI. The length of the CDR3 is 13 residues. Trimming left V 6 bases short and J 0 bases short, with 8 bases between. CDR3: CASREGMNTEAFF. The CDR3 DNA sequence: TGTGCCAGCAGAGAGGGAATGAACACTGAAGCTTTCTTT.

The chain links TRBV27 to TRBJ1-5; 10 bases agree with TRBD1. Germline V gene sequence: CDR1 MNHEY, CDR2 SMNVEV (reference sequence). After removal of 0 bases from V and 2 bases from J, the junction contained 7 bases not matched to a gene. CDR3 length: 18 residues. The CDR3 nucleotides are TGTGCCAGCAGTTTATCAGGAGACAGGGGGCCCGGCAATCAGCCCCAGCATTTT. Translation: CASSLSGDRGPGNQPQHF.

The chain carries TRBV2 and TRBJ2-3; possible D gene TRBD1, 5 bases. CDR1 SNHLY and CDR2 FYNNEI come from the germline V gene. The CDR3 is made up of 15 amino acids. V lost 5 bases and J 2 bases, leaving 14 bases between the germline ends. The CDR3 protein is CASSWYRIPTDTQYF. The CDR3, as DNA: TGTGCCAGCAGTTGGTACAGGATACCCACAGATACGCAGTATTTT. The whole variable domain, filled in from reference TRBV2 and TRBJ2-3, reads EPEVTQTPSHQVTQMGQEVILRCVPISNHLYFYWYRQILGQKVEFLVSFYNNEISEKSEIFDDQFSVERPDGSNFTLKIRSTKLEDSAMYFCASSWYRIPTDTQYFGPGTRLTVL.

The chain employs TRBV4-3 and TRBJ1-4; D is unclear. CDR3 length equals 17 residues. V dropped 0 bases and J dropped 8 bases, with 19 bases sitting between them. Per germline, CDR1 LGHNA and CDR2 YSLEER. The CDR3 DNA reads TGCGCCAGCAGCCAAGATCTGACGTCGGGGATCGGGGAAAAACTGTTTTTT. It yields the protein CASSQDLTSGIGEKLFF.

CDR3 coding DNA: TGTGCCAGCAGCTTACTTCCAGGGGGCAGGTCCTATAATTCACCCCTCCACTTT. It is translated as CASSLLPGGRSYNSPLHF. The rearrangement uses TRBV7-9 and TRBJ1-6; 8 nucleotides agree with TRBD1. V was pared by 2 bases and J by 1 base, with 7 bases of the junction left unmatched. Germline lookup yields CDR1 SEHNR and CDR2 FQNEAQ (reference sequence). The CDR3 spans 18 residues.

The gene calls are TRBV28 and TRBJ1-2; 7 bases agree with TRBD1. Germline lookup yields CDR1 MDHEN and CDR2 SYDVKM. The length of the CDR3 is 14 residues. V gave up 5 bases and J gave up 7 bases; unmatched junction bases: 10. The CDR3 DNA reads as TGTGCCAGCAGTCCCCACCGACAGGGAGGTGGCTACACCTTC. Translated: CASSPHRQGGGYTF.

V is TRBV5-1 and J is TRBJ1-2, with 8 bases matching TRBD1. The CDR3 length is 16 residues. Germline-derived CDR1 and CDR2 are SGHRS and YFSETQ. V trimming: 1 base; J trimming: 3 bases; junction bases outside the gene matches: 8. For the CDR3, the DNA is TGCGCCAGCAGCTTGCAGGGGGCAGGGGGCGACTATGGCTACACCTTC. Its protein is CASSLQGAGGDYGYTF.

The chain employs TRBV15 and TRBJ2-2; D uncertain. CDR1 LNHNV and CDR2 YYDKDF come from the germline V gene (reference sequence). CDR3 length: 16 amino acids. V lost 0 bases and J 2 bases, leaving 10 bases between the germline ends. In nucleotides, the CDR3 is TGTGCCACCAGCAGAGATTATGCAGTAAACACCGGGGAGCTGTTTTTT. Its protein product is CATSRDYAVNTGELFF.

V and J are TRBV7-2 and TRBJ2-7; 9 bases agree with TRBD1. The length of the CDR3 is 16 residues. Per germline, CDR1 SGHTA and CDR2 FQGNSA. V lost 2 bases and J lost 0; bases outside the gene matches: 5. The CDR3 bases are TGTGCCAGCAGCTTATCTACAGGGGGCGGCTCCTACGAGCAGTACTTC. Amino acids: CASSLSTGGGSYEQYF.

The CDR3 nucleotides read TGTGCCAGCAGTCCCTCCGAGACCCAGTACTTC. Its protein product is CASSPSETQYF. The chain joins TRBV6-2 or TRBV6-3 to TRBJ2-5; D unclear. V lost 5 bases, J lost 5 bases, and 6 bases lay in between. The CDR3 is made up of 11 amino acids. The germline CDR1 and CDR2 sequences are MNHEY and SVGEGT.

The chain uses TRBV6-5 and TRBJ2-1; the match to TRBD2 covers 11 bases. CDR1 is MNHEY and CDR2 is SVGAGI in the germline V gene. CDR3 length: 14 amino acids. V dropped 6 bases and J dropped 3; count of bases not matched to a gene: 1. The CDR3 region is CASRGTSGYNEQFF. The CDR3 nucleotides are TGTGCCAGCAGAGGGACTAGCGGCTACAATGAGCAGTTCTTC.

About this clone: The junction does not match germline at one end; this may be a read error. The CDR3 sequence: CASSLNPQGNTGELFF. DNA for the CDR3: TGTGCTAGCAGCTTAAACCCCCAGGGGAACACCGGGGAGCTGTTTTTT. V gene TRBV7-7 combines with J gene TRBJ2-2; D may be TRBD1 (5 bases). The CDR3 is 16 residues long. The germline gives CDR1 SSHAT, CDR2 FNYEAQ (reference sequence).